This TCR beta chain was recorded in a study of cytomegalovirus exposure and HLA in healthy donors. It was with 60 Vbeta and 13 Jbeta primers that the PCR ran. TCRdb's copy holds only in-frame clones and misses some; the assay was immunoSEQ multiplex PCR. The sample yields about 120,000 clones, around three quarters seen once. Per germline, CDR1 SGDLS and CDR2 YYNGEE. The CDR3 consists of 16 residues. The ends lost 4 bases at V and 5 bases at J; junction bases unmatched: 9. The rearrangement uses TRBV9 and TRBJ2-5, with 12 bases matching TRBD1. This receptor was identified in a man aged 35-49 years in good health and CMV-seropositive. The sample consisted of PBMCs. CDR3 coding DNA: TGTGCCAGCAGCCCCAGGGACAGGGGGCGCGAGGAGACCCAGTACTTC. Translation gives CASSPRDRGREETQYF.